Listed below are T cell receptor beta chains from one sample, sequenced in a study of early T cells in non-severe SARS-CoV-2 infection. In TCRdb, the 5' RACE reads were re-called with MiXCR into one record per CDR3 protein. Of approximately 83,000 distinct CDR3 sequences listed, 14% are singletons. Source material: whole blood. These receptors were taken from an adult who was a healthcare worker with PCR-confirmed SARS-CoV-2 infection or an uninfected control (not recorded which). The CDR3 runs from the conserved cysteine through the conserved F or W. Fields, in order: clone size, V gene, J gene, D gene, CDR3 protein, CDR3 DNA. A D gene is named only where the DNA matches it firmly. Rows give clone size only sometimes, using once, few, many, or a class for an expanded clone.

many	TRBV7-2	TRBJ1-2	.	CASSSQTGKQYGYTF	TGTGCCAGCAGCTCCCAAACAGGGAAGCAATATGGCTACACCTTC
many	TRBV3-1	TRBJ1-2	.	CASSQSFAGDGYTF	TGTGCCAGCAGCCAAAGTTTCGCCGGCGATGGCTACACCTTC
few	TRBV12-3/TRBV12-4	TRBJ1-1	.	CASSLGLGIGNTEAFF	TGTGCCAGCAGTTTAGGTCTAGGGATAGGGAACACTGAAGCTTTCTTT
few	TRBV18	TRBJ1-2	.	CASSPVENYGYTF	TGTGCCAGCTCACCAGTCGAGAACTATGGCTACACCTTC
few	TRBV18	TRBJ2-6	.	CASSPLFEFGGANVLTF	TGTGCCAGCTCACCACTTTTCGAGTTTGGAGGGGCCAACGTCCTGACTTTC
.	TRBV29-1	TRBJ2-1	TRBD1	CSGATGGLNEQFF	TGCAGCGGTGCTACAGGGGGCTTAAATGAGCAGTTCTTC
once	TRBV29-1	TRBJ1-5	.	CSASLGGGDQPQHF	TGCAGCGCCTCCCTGGGGGGGGGAGATCAGCCCCAGCATTTT
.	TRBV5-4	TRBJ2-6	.	CASSLDRGANVLTF	TGTGCCAGCAGCTTGGATAGAGGGGCCAACGTCCTGACTTTC
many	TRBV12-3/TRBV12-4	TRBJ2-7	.	CASSQKDYEQYF	TGTGCCAGCAGCCAAAAGGACTACGAGCAGTACTTC
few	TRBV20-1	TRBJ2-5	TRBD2	CSAPGAGVQETQYF	TGCAGTGCTCCCGGGGCGGGAGTCCAAGAGACCCAGTACTTC
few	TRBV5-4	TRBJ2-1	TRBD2	CASSFTSGGGNEQFF	TGTGCCAGCAGCTTCACTAGCGGGGGTGGAAATGAGCAGTTCTTC
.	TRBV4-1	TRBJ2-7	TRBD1	CASSERQGSYEQYF	TGCGCCAGCAGCGAAAGACAGGGGTCCTACGAGCAGTACTTC
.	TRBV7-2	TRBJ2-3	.	CASSTGPGTDTQYF	TGTGCCAGCAGCACCGGACCGGGGACAGATACGCAGTATTTT
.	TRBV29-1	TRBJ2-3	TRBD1	CSVAPRTGSSDTQYF	TGCAGCGTTGCCCCAAGGACAGGGAGTTCGGATACGCAGTATTTT
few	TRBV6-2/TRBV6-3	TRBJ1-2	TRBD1	CASSYPGTGGAMVYGYTF	TGTGCCAGCAGTTACCCTGGGACAGGGGGCGCGATGGTCTATGGCTACACCTTC
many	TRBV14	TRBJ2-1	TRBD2	CASSQVTSGPQGQFF	TGTGCCAGCAGCCAAGTCACTAGCGGGCCCCAAGGGCAGTTCTTC
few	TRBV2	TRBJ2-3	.	CASRPPSGLDTQYF	TGTGCCAGCAGGCCCCCCAGCGGTCTTGATACGCAGTATTTT
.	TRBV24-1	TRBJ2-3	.	CATSPGTGTQYF	TGTGCCACCTCGCCCGGGACTGGTACGCAGTATTTT
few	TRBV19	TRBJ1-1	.	CASNLRSNTEAFF	TGTGCCAGTAATCTGAGGTCGAACACTGAAGCTTTCTTT
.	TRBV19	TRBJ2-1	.	CASSIRRGLGLSYNEQFF	TGTGCCAGTAGTATTCGGCGGGGGCTCGGGCTCTCCTACAATGAGCAGTTCTTC
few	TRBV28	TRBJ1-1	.	CASGSAAEAFF	TGTGCCAGCGGGTCAGCGGCGGAAGCTTTCTTT
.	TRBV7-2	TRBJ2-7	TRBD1	CASSLMGTGNYEQYF	TGTGCCAGCAGCTTAATGGGGACAGGGAACTACGAGCAGTACTTC
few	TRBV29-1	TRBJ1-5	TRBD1	CSVSGGSDQPQHF	TGCAGCGTTTCAGGGGGCTCCGATCAGCCCCAGCATTTT
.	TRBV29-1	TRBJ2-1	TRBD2	CSVASGGHNEQFF	TGCAGCGTGGCTAGCGGGGGGCACAATGAGCAGTTCTTC
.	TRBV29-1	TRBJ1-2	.	CSVWGGVSGYTF	TGCAGCGTTTGGGGCGGGGTGAGTGGCTACACCTTC
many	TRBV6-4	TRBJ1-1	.	CASRQQGVGSTEAFF	TGTGCCAGCAGACAACAGGGTGTGGGATCCACTGAAGCTTTCTTT
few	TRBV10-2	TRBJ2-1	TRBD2	CATRLAGGNNEQFF	TGCGCCACGAGACTAGCGGGGGGGAACAATGAGCAGTTCTTC
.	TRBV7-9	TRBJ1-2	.	CASSLAEGIYGYTF	TGTGCCAGCAGCTTAGCAGAAGGAATCTATGGCTACACCTTC
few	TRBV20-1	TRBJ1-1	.	CSAHMANTEAFF	TGCAGTGCTCATATGGCGAATACTGAAGCTTTCTTT
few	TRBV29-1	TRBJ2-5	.	CSVAVSPQETQYF	TGCAGCGTTGCCGTTAGCCCTCAAGAGACCCAGTACTTC
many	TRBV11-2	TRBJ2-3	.	CASSPGLNTQYF	TGTGCCAGCAGCCCAGGACTAAATACGCAGTATTTT
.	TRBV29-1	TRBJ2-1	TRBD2	CSVASLGGTRGRQFF	TGCAGCGTCGCCTCCCTCGGGGGGACCCGAGGCAGGCAGTTCTTC
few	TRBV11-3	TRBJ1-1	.	CASSSRNTEAFF	TGTGCCAGCAGCTCTCGGAACACTGAAGCTTTCTTT
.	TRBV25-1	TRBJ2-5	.	CASSEGLGHQETQYF	TGTGCCAGCAGTGAAGGTTTAGGACATCAAGAGACCCAGTACTTC
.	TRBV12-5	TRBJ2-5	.	CASGSHPQGLLGETQYF	TGTGCTAGTGGTTCACATCCCCAGGGGCTCCTCGGAGAGACCCAGTACTTC
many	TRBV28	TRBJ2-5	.	CASSPGPSIGETQYF	TGTGCCAGCAGTCCGGGACCCTCAATAGGGGAGACCCAGTACTTC
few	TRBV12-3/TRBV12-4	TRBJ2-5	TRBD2	CASSLGLAGTETQYF	TGTGCCAGCAGTTTAGGGCTAGCGGGGACAGAGACCCAGTACTTC
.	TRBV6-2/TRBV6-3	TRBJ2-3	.	CASSDFTGATDTQYF	TGTGCCAGCAGCGACTTTACGGGGGCCACAGATACGCAGTATTTT
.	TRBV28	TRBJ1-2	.	CASGQFYGYTF	TGTGCCAGCGGACAGTTCTATGGCTACACCTTC
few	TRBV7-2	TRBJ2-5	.	CASSLQLGQRRETQYF	TGTGCCAGCAGCTTACAACTAGGACAGCGGCGGGAGACCCAGTACTTC
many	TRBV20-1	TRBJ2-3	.	CSASGGDRVHIDTQYF	TGCAGTGCTAGTGGGGGAGACCGCGTGCACATCGATACGCAGTATTTT
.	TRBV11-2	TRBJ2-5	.	CASSLWGTQYF	TGTGCCAGCAGCTTATGGGGGACCCAGTACTTC
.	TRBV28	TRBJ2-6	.	CASGPLGPTSGANVLTF	TGTGCCAGCGGCCCCTTGGGACCAACCTCTGGGGCCAACGTCCTGACTTTC
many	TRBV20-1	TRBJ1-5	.	CSARGGLGGSNQPQHF	TGCAGTGCTAGAGGCGGGCTGGGGGGAAGCAATCAGCCCCAGCATTTT
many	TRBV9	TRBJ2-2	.	CASSVGGGELFF	TGTGCCAGCAGCGTAGGTGGCGGGGAGCTGTTTTTT
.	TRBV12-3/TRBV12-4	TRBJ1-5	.	CASSFTASNQPQHF	TGTGCCAGCAGTTTTACAGCTAGCAATCAGCCCCAGCATTTT
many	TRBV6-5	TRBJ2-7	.	CASTNTDSYEQYF	TGTGCCAGCACGAATACAGATTCCTACGAGCAGTACTTC
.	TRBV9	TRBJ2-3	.	CASSVSPARNSGTDTQYF	TGTGCCAGCAGCGTAAGTCCTGCCCGGAACTCCGGGACAGATACGCAGTATTTT